The rows below give T cell receptor beta chains drawn from one sample of a study of blood T cells in healthy people across ages. One entry per CDR3 protein, called by TCRdb with MiXCR from the 5' RACE reads. Of 550,000 to 650,000 distinct CDR3 sequences listed, approximately 30% are singletons. The sample was blood. The receptors derive from a woman older than 75 in good health. Each CDR3 is given with its conserved first and last residue. The D gene is left open where the match is weak. Size is stated for part of the rows, as once, few or many counts, or as a class when the clone is expanded.

many	TRBD1	TRBJ2-7	TRBV7-3	TGTGCCAGCAGCTTACAGGGGGCGGTCGAGCAGTACTTC	CASSLQGAVEQYF
many	.	TRBJ2-7	TRBV27	TGTGCCAGCAGTCCGCAGGGGAACACCTACGAGCAGTACTTC	CASSPQGNTYEQYF
once	.	TRBJ2-5	TRBV5-6	TGTGCCAGCAGCAAAGCGTTTCAAGAGACCCAGTACTTC	CASSKAFQETQYF
many	.	TRBJ2-4	TRBV5-6	TGTGCCAGCAGCTTGGCGGGCCTAGGCAACATTCAGTACTTC	CASSLAGLGNIQYF
many	TRBD1	TRBJ1-5	TRBV5-1	TGCGCCAGCAGCTTAGGGACAGTGAATCAGCCCCAGCATTTT	CASSLGTVNQPQHF
many	TRBD2	TRBJ2-3	TRBV12-3/TRBV12-4	TGTGCCAGCAGTTCTCTCCGGACTAGCGGGGGGGCGGGAACAGATACGCAGTATTTT	CASSSLRTSGGAGTDTQYF
few	.	TRBJ2-5	TRBV2	TGTGCCAGCACCCGCGGCAGGGCGAACCAAGAGACCCAGTACTTC	CASTRGRANQETQYF
many	.	TRBJ2-1	TRBV10-3	TGTGCCATCAGTGAGTCCCGAGGGGGTAGAAACAATGAGCAGTTCTTC	CAISESRGGRNNEQFF
few	.	TRBJ1-2	TRBV6-6	TGTGCCAGCAGTTCCTCGGAGGTGGACTATGGCTACACCTTC	CASSSSEVDYGYTF
once	TRBD1	TRBJ1-6	TRBV20-1	TGCGGTGCACCGACCCCCGGGACAGCTCGACCGGCCTATAATTCACCCCTCCACTTT	CGAPTPGTARPAYNSPLHF
.	.	TRBJ1-2	TRBV12-3/TRBV12-4	TGTGCCAGCAGTTTATTGGGCGGCGGGGCCAATGGCTACACCTTC	CASSLLGGGANGYTF
many	.	TRBJ2-7	TRBV25-1	TGTGCCAGCAGTGAAAATAGAGTATCCTACGAGCAGTACTTC	CASSENRVSYEQYF
once	TRBD1	TRBJ2-1	TRBV28	TGTGCCAGCAGTCGCCTTGGGGGACAGGGGTACAATGAGCAGTTCTTC	CASSRLGGQGYNEQFF
many	.	TRBJ2-1	TRBV30	TGTGCCTGGAGTGTTTCAGGAGGGAGGCTGTTCTTC	CAWSVSGGRLFF
.	.	TRBJ2-3	TRBV5-1	TGCGCCAGCAGCTTGGCGCTAGCTAGGAGCACAGATACGCAGTATTTT	CASSLALARSTDTQYF
once	TRBD2	TRBJ2-7	TRBV7-2	TGTGCCAGCAGCGTCGGGAGCGGGAGCCTCTACGAGCAGTACTTC	CASSVGSGSLYEQYF
many	.	TRBJ1-2	TRBV7-2	TGTGCCAGCAGCTTAGTATTGACGGGGGCGAACTATGGCTACACCTTC	CASSLVLTGANYGYTF
.	.	TRBJ1-1	TRBV5-1	TGCGCCAGCGCGTGGGGGGGGGAACTGTCGACTGAAGCTTTCTTT	CASAWGGELSTEAFF
.	TRBD1	TRBJ2-3	TRBV12-3/TRBV12-4	TGTGCCAGCAGCCAGACAGGGGGCGTAGATACGCAGTATTTT	CASSQTGGVDTQYF
many	TRBD1	TRBJ1-2	TRBV30	TGTGCCTGGAGTGTGAACAGGGGGCGGCCTAACTATGGCTACACCTTC	CAWSVNRGRPNYGYTF
.	TRBD2	TRBJ2-7	TRBV7-9	TGTGCCAGCAGCTTATCCAGCGGGGGATGCTACGAGCAGTACTTC	CASSLSSGGCYEQYF
.	.	TRBJ2-1	TRBV7-2	TGTGCCAGCGGCTCGAGGACTGGCAAAGATGAGCAGTTCTTC	CASGSRTGKDEQFF